One sample yielded the 27 T cell receptor beta chains listed below, sequenced in a study of T-cell memory formation after mild COVID-19. TCRdb reprocessed the 5' RACE reads via MiXCR and lists one record per CDR3 protein. This sample yields about 260,000 distinct CDR3 sequences, of which 7.5% to 9.5% are seen a single time; about 20% belongs to the top ten. Sequences were obtained from PBMCs or a T cell subset sorted from them (not recorded which). These receptors all stem from a man between 18 and 29 years old who had mild COVID-19 (a few samples of this study predate the infection). Cell type and time point are not known.

Many counts were recorded for this clonotype. This chain joins TRBV27 and TRBJ2-2, with TRBD1 matching over 8 bases. V dropped 0 bases and J dropped 6; count of bases not matched to a gene: 6. CDR1 and CDR2 from the germline V gene are MNHEY and SMNVEV (reference sequence). CDR3 length: 16 amino acids. The CDR3 is CASSLSRQGYAGELFF. Written as DNA, the CDR3 is TGTGCCAGCAGTTTATCGAGACAGGGGTACGCCGGGGAGCTGTTTTTT.

V is TRBV27 and J is TRBJ1-2, with D hard to call. CDR3 length equals 15 residues. Trimming shortened V by 4 bases and J by 4 bases, and 16 bases separated the two germline ends. The V gene's germline CDR1 is MNHEY and CDR2 SMNVEV (reference sequence). This chain's CDR3 is CASSSLGPVSYGYTF. The CDR3 nucleotides are TGTGCCAGCAGTTCTTTGGGCCCCGTGAGCTATGGCTACACCTTC.

This rearrangement joins TRBV7-3 to TRBJ1-3, with D hard to call. Trimming left V 2 bases short and J 0 bases short, with 8 bases between. Germline V lookup: CDR1 SGHTA, CDR2 FQGTGA. The CDR3 sequence is 15 residues long. CDR3 DNA sequence: TGTGCCAGCAGCTTAGATGGCTACTCTGGAAACACCATATATTTT. Amino acid sequence: CASSLDGYSGNTIYF.

This clonotype was seen more than once but under ten times. The gene calls are TRBV24-1 and TRBJ2-1; no firm D call. Per the germline V gene, CDR1 is KGHDR and CDR2 is SFDVKD. The V gene lost 11 bases and the J gene lost 1 base, with 11 bases spanning the gap. There are 13 residues in the CDR3. DNA of the CDR3: TGTGCCATCCCTGGAAGGTCCTACAATGAGCAGTTCTTC. This gives the protein CAIPGRSYNEQFF.

V and J are TRBV4-3 and TRBJ2-3, with 8 bases identical to TRBD1. With V trimmed by 0 bases and J by 4 bases, 6 bases remained unmatched. CDR3 length: 16 residues. Germline values: CDR1 LGHNA, CDR2 YSLEER. CDR3 DNA sequence: TGCGCCAGCAGCCAAGATCTAGGACAGGGATCAGATACGCAGTATTTT. Translating it yields CASSQDLGQGSDTQYF.

This clonotype was counted at least ten times. Written as DNA, the CDR3 is TGTGCCAGCAGCGAATGGACGCGGGAAGCTTTCTTT. Translating gives CASSEWTREAFF. The V and J genes are TRBV6-1 and TRBJ1-1; no clear D gene. The CDR3 is made up of 12 amino acids. The germline gives CDR1 MNHNS, CDR2 SASEGT. V lost 6 bases, J lost 8 bases, and 13 bases lay in between.

The chain joins TRBV6-5 to TRBJ2-3, with 10 bases identical to TRBD2. The germline gives CDR1 MNHEY, CDR2 SVGAGI. With 5 bases clipped from V and 5 bases from J, the junction kept 13 bases outside the gene matches. The CDR3 has 17 amino acids. The CDR3 sequence is CASSQYRGIAGGDTQYF. The CDR3 bases are TGTGCCAGCAGTCAATACAGGGGGATAGCGGGGGGAGATACGCAGTATTTT.

This clonotype was detected only a few times. The rearrangement links TRBV4-2 to TRBJ2-5, with 7 nucleotides matching TRBD2. The CDR3 is 16 residues long. Germline V CDR1 and CDR2: LGHNA, YNFKEQ. The V segment lost 1 base and the J segment 2 bases; nucleotides outside the gene matches: 7. The CDR3 loop reads CASSQGRRGMQETQYF. The CDR3 DNA reads TGTGCCAGCAGCCAAGGTCGGCGGGGGATGCAAGAGACCCAGTACTTC.

The chain carries TRBV12-3 or TRBV12-4 and TRBJ2-4; D not resolved. The CDR3 has 15 amino acids. V was trimmed by 3 bases and J by 0 bases, leaving 9 bases between them. The CDR3 region has the DNA TGTGCCAGCAGTTTTTCCGCACCAGCCAAAAACATTCAGTACTTC. Its translation is CASSFSAPAKNIQYF.

A few counts support this clonotype. This rearrangement joins TRBV20-1 to TRBJ1-1, with 8 positions matching TRBD1. V dropped 3 bases and J dropped 3; count of bases not matched to a gene: 3. The CDR3 length is 13 residues. Germline-derived CDR1 and CDR2 are DFQATT and SNEGSKA (reference sequence). DNA for the CDR3: TGCAGTGCTAGCCCGACAGGGGACACTGAAGCTTTCTTT. Its translation: CSASPTGDTEAFF.

In its sample, this clonotype was seen a few times. The chain combines TRBV11-2 with TRBJ2-7; D may be TRBD1 or TRBD2 (5 bases each). The V end lost 1 base, the J end lost 3 bases, and 7 bases lay between the germline ends. The length of the CDR3 is 13 residues. CDR1 and CDR2 (germline): SGHAT, FQNNGV. For the CDR3, the DNA is TGTGCCAGCAGCTTAGGGGGGTTCTACGAGCAGTACTTC. This sequence encodes CASSLGGFYEQYF.

V and J are TRBV20-1 and TRBJ1-5; D perhaps matches TRBD1 (5 bases). V lost 6 bases to trimming and J lost 9 bases, with 15 bases between them. Germline V gives CDR1 DFQATT, CDR2 SNEGSKA (reference sequence). The CDR3 has 12 amino acids. The CDR3 sequence: CSARLGGLPQHF. CDR3 nucleotides: TGCAGTGCCAGACTTGGGGGACTGCCCCAGCATTTT.

Ten or more counts support this clonotype. The chain couples TRBV4-3 to TRBJ1-1, with TRBD1 matching 9 bases. Looked up from germline, CDR1 is LGHNA and CDR2 is YSLEER. V lost 1 base and J lost 1; bases outside the gene matches: 7. The CDR3 runs 17 residues. The CDR3 here is CASSQVGTGRRNTEAFF. CDR3 nucleotide sequence: TGCGCCAGCAGCCAAGTGGGGACAGGGCGGAGGAACACTGAAGCTTTCTTT.

This clonotype showed up many times. This chain uses TRBV4-1 with TRBJ1-6, with D unresolved. The CDR3 covers 11 residues. Germline-derived CDR1 and CDR2 are MGHRA and YSYEKL. V was clipped by 0 bases and J by 14 bases, with 5 bases between them. CDR3 amino acids: CASSQEEALHF. The CDR3 DNA is TGCGCCAGCAGCCAAGAAGAAGCCCTCCACTTT.

This clonotype turned up a few times. The rearrangement joins TRBV5-1 to TRBJ2-3, with D maybe TRBD2 (6 bases). V was trimmed by 4 bases and J by 0 bases, leaving 15 bases between them. The CDR3 contains 16 residues. Germline CDR1 reads SGHRS; CDR2 reads YFSETQ. The CDR3 nucleotides are TGCGCCAGCAGCGCCGGGACTTACTCTAGCACAGATACGCAGTATTTT. It yields the protein CASSAGTYSSTDTQYF.

This clonotype was seen repeatedly, ten times or more. Sequence at one end of the junction differs from germline and may be a read error. The CDR3 protein is CSARENTIVPEEFF. The CDR3 bases are TGCAGTGCTAGGGAAAATACTATCGTACCTGAGGAGTTCTTC. The chain recombines TRBV20-1 with TRBJ2-1; D call uncertain. The germline gives CDR1 DFQATT, CDR2 SNEGSKA (reference sequence). The CDR3 covers 14 residues.

The chain carries TRBV20-1 and TRBJ2-6; D remains ambiguous. Germline V gives CDR1 DFQATT, CDR2 SNEGSKA (reference sequence). Deletions cut 1 base from V and 0 bases from J, with 7 bases between. The CDR3 runs 15 residues. CDR3 sequence: CSARARSSGANVLTF. The CDR3 DNA reads TGCAGTGCTAGAGCCAGAAGCTCTGGGGCCAACGTCCTGACTTTC.

This clonotype has more than one count but fewer than ten. J is TRBJ2-2 and V is TRBV18, with TRBD1 as a possible D gene (6 bases). Trimming took 5 bases from V and 8 from J, leaving 15 bases between them. The CDR3 totals 14 residues. CDR1 is KGHSH, CDR2 LQKENI, per germline. CDR3 amino acids: CASSRTAVPGELFF. In DNA form, the CDR3 reads TGTGCCAGCTCAAGGACAGCCGTCCCGGGGGAGCTGTTTTTT.

The rearrangement links TRBV20-1 to TRBJ2-7; 8 bases are a match to TRBD2. CDR3 length: 14 residues. Germline V lookup: CDR1 DFQATT, CDR2 SNEGSKA (reference sequence). J gave up 3 bases and V 5 bases, and 9 bases lay outside the gene matches. This chain's CDR3 is CSALPLAGHYEQYF. CDR3 DNA: TGCAGTGCTTTACCCCTAGCGGGCCACTACGAGCAGTACTTC.

A few counts support this clonotype. This chain joins TRBV5-1 and TRBJ2-5; 8 bases fit TRBD2. Per germline, CDR1 SGHRS and CDR2 YFSETQ. There are 15 residues in the CDR3. With V trimmed by 1 base and J by 1 base, 3 bases remained unmatched. Written as DNA, the CDR3 is TGCGCCAGCAGCTTGTACGGGGGGGCCCAAGAGACCCAGTACTTC. Translated, it gives CASSLYGGAQETQYF.

The J gene is TRBJ2-3, the V gene TRBV10-3; D remains unclear. The CDR3 is 13 amino acids. Between the trimmed V and J ends, which lost 1 base and 5 bases, there was a span of 7 bases. Germline V gene lookup returns CDR1 ENHRY and CDR2 SYGVKD. The chain's CDR3 is CAISEYDGDTQYF. CDR3 DNA: TGTGCCATCAGTGAGTATGACGGAGATACGCAGTATTTT.

The chain employs TRBV12-3 or TRBV12-4 and TRBJ2-1; 8 nucleotides agree with TRBD2. There are 11 residues in the CDR3. Trimming removed 5 bases from V and 16 bases from J; junction bases left unmatched: 7. The DNA of the CDR3 is TGTGCCAGCAGTCCCGGGACTAGTCGCTTCTTC. Translation gives CASSPGTSRFF.

There are a few counts of this clonotype. The J gene is TRBJ2-1, the V gene TRBV6-2 or TRBV6-3, with D uncertain. CDR3 length: 14 amino acids. Looked up from germline, CDR1 is MNHEY and CDR2 is SVGEGT. Trimming removed 5 bases at V and 0 bases at J, with 8 bases between. The CDR3 DNA sequence: TGTGCCAGCAGTACCATGCACTCCTACAATGAGCAGTTCTTC. Amino acids: CASSTMHSYNEQFF.

The CDR3 loop is CASSEAGGGTDTQYF. In DNA form, the CDR3 reads TGTGCCAGCAGTGAGGCGGGGGGCGGCACAGATACGCAGTATTTT. The chain carries TRBV2 and TRBJ2-3; 8 bases match TRBD2. V trimming: 3 bases; J trimming: 1 base; junction bases outside the gene matches: 3. From germline, CDR1 is SNHLY and CDR2 FYNNEI. The CDR3 is 15 amino acids.

The rearrangement joins TRBV4-1 to TRBJ1-1, with a possible D match to TRBD1 (5 bases). CDR3 length equals 14 residues. The germline CDR1 and CDR2 sequences are MGHRA and YSYEKL. Trimming cost V 2 bases and J 1 base, with 8 bases left between them. For the CDR3, the DNA is TGCGCCAGCAGCCAACAGGACACGAACACTGAAGCTTTCTTT. Translation: CASSQQDTNTEAFF.

In this sample, this clonotype turned up many times. V is TRBV27 and J is TRBJ2-3, with D tentatively TRBD2 (5 bases). The length of the CDR3 is 15 residues. The V gene's germline CDR1 is MNHEY and CDR2 SMNVEV (reference sequence). Trimming pared 5 bases from V and 4 bases from J, leaving 16 bases between. DNA for the CDR3: TGTGCCAGCAGTATACGACTAAGCGAGGCAGATACGCAGTATTTT. Translating gives CASSIRLSEADTQYF.

The chain employs TRBV12-3 or TRBV12-4 and TRBJ2-1; D gene unclear. V was trimmed by 3 bases and J by 9 bases, leaving 12 bases between them. The CDR3 is made up of 13 amino acids. DNA of the CDR3: TGTGCCAGCAGTTTTGGGTTCCTGAGTGAGCAGTTCTTC. Its translation is CASSFGFLSEQFF.